Sequencing of this TCR beta chain was carried out in a study of shared clonotypes between healthy human individuals. All donors were Caucasian adults living in Nashville, Tennessee. CDR1 and CDR2 (germline): GTSNPN, SVGIG (reference sequence). This CDR3 has 11 residues. Between the trimmed V and J ends, which lost 5 bases and 6 bases, there was a span of 8 bases. The data were produced by immunoSEQ multiplex PCR, yet TCRdb's version contains in-frame clones alone and is incomplete. The table has approximately 97,000 clones, about two thirds seen once. Sequenced material: memory CD8+ T cells sorted from blood. Subset noted: CD45RO+ cells pooled with CCR7-negative TemRA cells. The receptor was isolated from a man aged 25 to 40 in good health. This chain connects TRBV30 to TRBJ2-1, with D unresolved. The CDR3, as DNA: TGTGCCTGGGGAGTAGTCAATGAGCAGTTCTTC. This codes for CAWGVVNEQFF.